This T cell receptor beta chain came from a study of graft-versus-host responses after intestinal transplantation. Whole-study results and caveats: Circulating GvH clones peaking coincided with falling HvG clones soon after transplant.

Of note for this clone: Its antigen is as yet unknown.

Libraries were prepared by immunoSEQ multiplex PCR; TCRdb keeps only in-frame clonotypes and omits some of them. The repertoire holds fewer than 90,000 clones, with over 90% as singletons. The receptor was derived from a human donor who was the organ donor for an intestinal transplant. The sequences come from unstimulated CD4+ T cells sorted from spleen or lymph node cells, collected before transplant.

CDR3 amino acids: CASSYRGHGSPLHF. CDR3 bases: TGTGCCAGCAGCTACAGGGGGCATGGGTCACCCCTCCACTTT. This rearrangement joins TRBV5-6 to TRBJ1-6; 9 bases are shared with TRBD1. CDR3 size: 14 residues. Germline V gene lookup returns CDR1 SGHDT and CDR2 YYEEEE. V was clipped by 3 bases and J by 10 bases; unmatched bases: 5.